The T cell receptor (beta chain) described here comes from a study of T cells in women clearing cervical HPV infection. Turning to the study itself: Case blood drawn at lesion detection; control blood after infection cleared. Overall study findings and caveats: Each sample's T-cell count was unknown, possibly confounding richness.

CDR1 is GTSNPN, CDR2 SVGIG, per germline (reference sequence). The CDR3 contains 14 residues. In the case of this clone: Its specificity is unknown. The CDR3 end lies 3 residues beyond the end of the read and is filled in from the germline J gene.

Sequencing used immunoSEQ multiplex PCR; TCRdb keeps in-frame clones, though not all of them. Its table lists 20,000 to 25,000 clones. The sequenced material came from blood buffy coat. The clonotype originates from a woman between 18 and 75 years old with a cervical HPV16 infection that either progressed to CIN3+ or cleared (not recorded which). The chain combines TRBV30 with TRBJ1-2, with D maybe TRBD1 (6 bases). The CDR3 bases that were read are TGTGCCTTGGGGGCGGGAGCGCGCACAGATACC. Encoded protein: CALGAGARTDT. The whole CDR3 protein reads CALGAGARTDTYTF.